This passage covers 13 T cell receptor beta chains from one sample sequenced in a study of CXCR3-negative and CXCR3-positive naive CD8 T cells. Study-wide findings and caveats: Hydrophobicity was higher for TRB CDR3s found in CXCR3-positive naive cells than in CXCR3-negative naive cells.

TRB cDNA libraries were made by UMI-labeled 5' RACE. TCRdb reprocessed the 5' RACE reads, with one entry per CDR3 protein and no DNA. The sample totals some 120,000 distinct CDR3 sequences. Their antigens remain unidentified. What was sequenced was naive CXCR3+ CD8+ T cells from blood. Subset reported: CD45RO-CCR7+CD27+CD95- naive CD8+ T cells expressing CXCR3 (TNR3+). These receptors were collected from a human donor in good health. Some clones in this sample may be carry-over from other donors' samples.

The V and J genes are TRBV4-3 and TRBJ1-1; TCRdb calls TRBD1, which cannot be checked without DNA. Germline V gene lookup returns CDR1 LGHNA and CDR2 YSLEER. The CDR3 runs to 15 residues. The CDR3 sequence: CASSQARTGGTEAFF.

The chain combines TRBV7-6 with TRBJ1-4; the TRBD1 assignment by TCRdb is unverifiable without DNA. Germline loops: CDR1 SGHVS, CDR2 FNYEAQ. The CDR3 sequence is 15 residues long. CDR3 sequence: CASGELGTGGEKLFF.

The V call is TRBV13, the J call TRBJ2-3; the D call of TRBD1 rests on TCRdb alone, since no DNA is present to check it. The CDR3 loop spans 16 amino acids. Germline V gene sequence: CDR1 PRHDT, CDR2 FYEKMQ (reference sequence). CDR3: CASSVTQGVGGDTQYF.

The chain links TRBV9 to TRBJ2-2. CDR1 SGDLS and CDR2 YYNGEE come from the germline V gene. CDR3 length equals 14 residues. CDR3 amino acids: CASSVSSNTGELFF.

CDR3 in amino acids: CASSLWEGLDEQYF. The gene calls are TRBV28 and TRBJ2-7; TCRdb's assignment of TRBD2 cannot be checked, as there is no DNA. CDR1 is MDHEN and CDR2 is SYDVKM in the germline V gene. The CDR3 spans 14 residues.

This rearrangement joins TRBV7-9 to TRBJ1-1. Germline CDR1 and CDR2: SEHNR and FQNEAQ (reference sequence). The length of the CDR3 is 12 residues. The chain's CDR3 is CASSLIVSEAFF.

The chain uses TRBV7-9 and TRBJ2-7; TCRdb indicates TRBD1, and absent DNA this call remains unverified. CDR1 and CDR2 from the germline V gene are SEHNR and FQNEAQ (reference sequence). The CDR3 spans 13 residues. CDR3 sequence reads: CASSGQGGDEQYF.

J is TRBJ2-7 and V is TRBV7-2. This CDR3 region has 13 residues. Germline CDR1 is SGHTA and CDR2 is FQGNSA. The CDR3: CASSSFLGFEQYF.

The V gene is TRBV5-5, the J gene TRBJ2-2; TCRdb's D call, TRBD2, is unchecked because there is no DNA. The CDR3 runs 17 residues. Germline lookup yields CDR1 SGHKS and CDR2 YYEKEE (reference sequence). CDR3 amino acids: CASSLTPTSMGTGELFF. Full variable domain (rest looked up from reference TRBV5-5 and TRBJ2-2): DAGVTQSPTHLIKTRGQQVTLRCSPISGHKSVSWYQQVLGQGPQFIFQYYEKEERGRGNFPDRFSARQFPNYSSELNVNALLLGDSALYLCASSLTPTSMGTGELFFGEGSRLTVL.

This chain connects TRBV28 to TRBJ2-3; the TCRdb D gene call, TRBD1, has no DNA to confirm it. This CDR3 is 15 amino acids long. The germline V gene encodes CDR1 MDHEN and CDR2 SYDVKM. The CDR3 is CASSLGTDRTDTQYF.

The rearrangement joins TRBV7-9 to TRBJ2-3; TCRdb names TRBD1, which stays unverified in the absence of DNA. CDR3 length: 17 amino acids. Germline CDR1 is SEHNR and CDR2 is FQNEAQ (reference sequence). Here the CDR3 reads CASSQSRDRGLADTQYF.

CDR3: CSARDQLDATQYRAYYNEQFF. This rearrangement joins TRBV20-1 to TRBJ2-1; TCRdb names TRBD2, which stays unverified in the absence of DNA. Germline values: CDR1 DFQATT, CDR2 SNEGSKA (reference sequence). This CDR3 has 21 residues.

V gene TRBV28 combines with J gene TRBJ1-5. The CDR3 has 13 residues. Germline CDR1 and CDR2: MDHEN and SYDVKM. CDR3 in amino acids: CASNSHSNQPQHF.